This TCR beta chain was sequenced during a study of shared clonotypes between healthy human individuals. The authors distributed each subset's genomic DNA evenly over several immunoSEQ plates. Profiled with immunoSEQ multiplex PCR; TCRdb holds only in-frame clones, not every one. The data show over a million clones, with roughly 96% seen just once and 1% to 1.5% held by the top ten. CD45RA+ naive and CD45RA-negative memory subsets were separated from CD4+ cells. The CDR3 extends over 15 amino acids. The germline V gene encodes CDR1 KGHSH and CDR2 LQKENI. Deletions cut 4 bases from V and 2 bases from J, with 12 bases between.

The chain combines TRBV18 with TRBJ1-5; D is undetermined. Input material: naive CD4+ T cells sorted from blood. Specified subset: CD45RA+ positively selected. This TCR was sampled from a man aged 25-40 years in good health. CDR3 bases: TGTGCCAGCTCACTAGCTCGGAGGGGCAATCAGCCCCAGCATTTT. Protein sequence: CASSLARRGNQPQHF.